The rows below give T cell receptor beta chains drawn from one sample of a study of blood T cell repertoires in COVID-19. This table comes from immunoSEQ multiplex PCR, and its TCRdb copy is limited to in-frame clones, with some not included. The data hold some 150,000 clones, with more than 75% observed a single time. Sequenced material: peripheral blood. Receptors originate from a woman in her sixties or seventies with COVID-19, enrolled during active disease. CDR3s include the opening cysteine and the closing phenylalanine or tryptophan. Fields, in order: CDR3 DNA, CDR3 protein, V gene, J gene, D gene, clone size. D genes are given only for firm matches. Clone sizes are given selectively: once, few, many, or a class where the clone is expanded.

CDR3nt: TGCGCCAGCAGCCAAGACTTGGGGGCGCCGGATCAGCCCCAGCATTTT; CDR3aa: CASSQDLGAPDQPQHF; v_gene: TRBV4-3; j_gene: TRBJ1-5; d_gene: -; abundance: -
CDR3nt: TGTGCCAGCTCACCAAGGGACTTCTCTGGGGCCAACGTCCTGACTTTC; CDR3aa: CASSPRDFSGANVLTF; v_gene: TRBV18; j_gene: TRBJ2-6; d_gene: -; abundance: -
CDR3nt: TGTGCCAGCAGCCAGCTCCAGGGGGCCGGGCAGCCCCAGCATTTT; CDR3aa: CASSQLQGAGQPQHF; v_gene: TRBV9; j_gene: TRBJ1-5; d_gene: TRBD1; abundance: -
CDR3nt: TGTGCCAGCAGCTTTATCGGGATCGGGTCACCCCTCCACTTT; CDR3aa: CASSFIGIGSPLHF; v_gene: TRBV5-4; j_gene: TRBJ1-6; d_gene: -; abundance: -
CDR3nt: TGTGCCAGCAGTGAAGGGAGGAATCAGCCCCAGCATTTT; CDR3aa: CASSEGRNQPQHF; v_gene: TRBV6-1; j_gene: TRBJ1-5; d_gene: -; abundance: -
CDR3nt: TGTGCCAGCAGCTTAGCAGGAGGGGTAGAGACCCAGTACTTC; CDR3aa: CASSLAGGVETQYF; v_gene: TRBV7-2; j_gene: TRBJ2-5; d_gene: -; abundance: -
CDR3nt: TGTGCCAGCAGCTTAAGTCGGGACTCCAGTGGAAACACCATATATTTT; CDR3aa: CASSLSRDSSGNTIYF; v_gene: TRBV7-2; j_gene: TRBJ1-3; d_gene: -; abundance: few
CDR3nt: TGTGCCAGCAGTTACGGACAGGACCACTCTGGAAACACCATATATTTT; CDR3aa: CASSYGQDHSGNTIYF; v_gene: TRBV6-5; j_gene: TRBJ1-3; d_gene: TRBD1; abundance: once
CDR3nt: TGTGCCAGCAGCCCAGGACAGGGGTCCGGCTACACCTTC; CDR3aa: CASSPGQGSGYTF; v_gene: TRBV11-2; j_gene: TRBJ1-2; d_gene: TRBD1; abundance: few
CDR3nt: TGTGCCAGCAGCCGGGATCAGGGGCCACAGCCCCAGCATTTT; CDR3aa: CASSRDQGPQPQHF; v_gene: TRBV7-8; j_gene: TRBJ1-5; d_gene: -; abundance: -